Listed here are 28 T cell receptor beta chains from one sample, sequenced in a study of cytomegalovirus exposure and HLA in healthy donors. A multiplex PCR was run with 60 Vbeta primers and 13 Jbeta primers. The data were produced by immunoSEQ multiplex PCR, yet TCRdb's version contains in-frame clones alone and is incomplete. The sample consists of about 150,000 clones, 73% of them appearing once. The sequencing input was PBMCs. Receptor source: a woman aged 18-30 years in good health and CMV-seronegative.

This rearrangement joins TRBV6-6 to TRBJ2-1; the D is unclear. There are 10 residues in the CDR3. Germline lookup yields CDR1 MNHNY and CDR2 SVGAGI (reference sequence). Trimming stripped 9 bases from V and 9 bases from J, with 9 bases between. The CDR3: CASSRGEQFF. CDR3 nucleotides: TGTGCCAGTTCTAGAGGTGAGCAGTTCTTC.

This chain uses TRBV10-3 with TRBJ1-6; the match to TRBD1 covers 9 bases. Germline CDR1 ENHRY, CDR2 SYGVKD. V was clipped by 2 bases and J by 8 bases; unmatched bases: 7. This CDR3 contains 16 residues. CDR3 amino acids: CAISETTTGGDSPLHF. In nucleotides, the CDR3 is TGTGCCATCAGTGAGACGACGACAGGGGGTGATTCACCCCTCCACTTT.

The chain employs TRBV7-9 and TRBJ2-5, with 9 positions matching TRBD2. The CDR3 totals 15 residues. Unmatched junction bases numbered 11, after V lost 5 bases and J lost 7 bases. Germline V lookup: CDR1 SEHNR, CDR2 FQNEAQ (reference sequence). Here the CDR3 reads CASSPKGLAGSTQYF. Written as DNA, the CDR3 is TGTGCCAGCAGCCCGAAGGGGCTAGCGGGATCGACCCAGTACTTC.

The chain links TRBV6-6 to TRBJ1-5; D is unresolved. Trimming stripped 4 bases from V and 3 bases from J, with 7 bases between. This CDR3 contains 13 residues. CDR1 is MNHNY, CDR2 SVGAGI, per germline (reference sequence). The CDR3 sequence is CASSFYYNQPQHF. The CDR3 nucleotides read TGTGCCAGCAGTTTCTACTACAATCAGCCCCAGCATTTT.

The chain employs TRBV18 and TRBJ1-1; D gene ambiguous. Trimming removed 6 bases from V and 4 bases from J, with 12 bases in between. The CDR3 sequence is 13 residues long. CDR1 is KGHSH, CDR2 LQKENI, per germline. The CDR3, as DNA: TGTGCCAGCTCGGACGGGGAGAGCACTGAAGCTTTCTTT. Encoded protein: CASSDGESTEAFF.

This clone has a single count. This rearrangement joins TRBV7-2 to TRBJ1-1; 12 bases are a match to TRBD1. This CDR3 contains 16 residues. V lost 3 bases to trimming and J lost 4 bases; unmatched junction nucleotides: 6. The germline V gene encodes CDR1 SGHTA and CDR2 FQGNSA. The CDR3 spells CASSFAGTGGGTEAFF. The DNA for the CDR3 is TGTGCCAGCAGCTTCGCCGGGACAGGGGGCGGCACTGAAGCTTTCTTT.

This chain connects TRBV7-9 to TRBJ1-1; 8 bases align to TRBD1. CDR1 is SEHNR, CDR2 FQNEAQ, per germline (reference sequence). The ends lost 4 bases at V and 1 base at J; junction bases unmatched: 5. The CDR3 spans 15 residues. The CDR3 loop reads CASSYPGGRNTEAFF. As DNA, the CDR3 is TGTGCCAGCAGCTATCCAGGGGGCCGGAACACTGAAGCTTTCTTT.

In its sample, this clone was seen a few times. This chain links TRBV5-4 with TRBJ2-2, with 7 positions matching TRBD1. The CDR3 loop spans 13 amino acids. V lost 5 bases and J lost 7; bases outside the gene matches: 5. Germline CDR1 reads SGHNT; CDR2 reads YYREEE (reference sequence). The CDR3 is CASRVQGSGELFF. CDR3 nucleotide sequence: TGTGCCAGCAGGGTACAGGGGAGCGGGGAGCTGTTTTTT.

This rearrangement joins TRBV18 to TRBJ2-3, with 8 bases identical to TRBD1. In germline, CDR1 is KGHSH, CDR2 LQKENI. J gave up 5 bases and V 3 bases, and 7 bases lay outside the gene matches. This CDR3 has 15 amino acids. CDR3 coding DNA: TGTGCCAGCTCACCTCGCGGACAGGGTGGAGATACGCAGTATTTT. Its protein product is CASSPRGQGGDTQYF.

This clone was observed a handful of times. The junction and the germline gene differ at one end; a read error may be behind it. The chain couples TRBV27 to TRBJ1-2; D unresolved. The CDR3 sequence is 16 residues long. Germline CDR1 and CDR2: MNHEY and SMNVEV (reference sequence). CDR3 protein: CASSISRGTTNYGYTF. The CDR3 DNA follows: TGTGCCAGCAGTATATCGCGGGGAACTACTAACTATGGCTACACCTTC.

This clone has a handful of counts. This chain links TRBV5-6 with TRBJ2-7; D may be TRBD2 (5 bases). V was shortened by 0 bases and J by 5 bases, with 6 bases between the two germline ends. This CDR3 region has 12 residues. From germline, CDR1 is SGHDT and CDR2 YYEEEE. The CDR3: CASSLAGNEQYF. The CDR3 DNA follows: TGTGCCAGCAGCTTGGCGGGGAACGAGCAGTACTTC.

The chain couples TRBV28 to TRBJ1-1; D might be TRBD1 (6 bases). Germline V gene lookup returns CDR1 MDHEN and CDR2 SYDVKM. The CDR3 is made up of 15 amino acids. Trimming took 2 bases from V and 0 from J, leaving 10 bases between them. This CDR3 is CASSLGTYMNTEAFF. In DNA, the CDR3 is TGTGCCAGCAGTTTAGGGACATACATGAACACTGAAGCTTTCTTT.

The chain is built from TRBV11-2 and TRBJ2-5, with D perhaps TRBD2 (5 bases). This CDR3 spans 16 amino acids. The V gene lost 1 base and the J gene lost 2 bases, with 14 bases spanning the gap. Per the germline V gene, CDR1 is SGHAT and CDR2 is FQNNGV. The CDR3 region is CASSLGVVLVQETQYF. The CDR3 coding sequence is TGTGCCAGCAGCTTAGGCGTAGTACTAGTTCAAGAGACCCAGTACTTC.

The rearrangement joins TRBV19 to TRBJ1-1, with D maybe TRBD1 (6 bases). Germline CDR1 and CDR2: LNHDA and SQIVND (reference sequence). V was shortened by 7 bases and J by 1 base, with 19 bases between the two germline ends. This CDR3 contains 16 residues. As DNA, the CDR3 is TGTGCCAGTACCCCTATAGGGGGGGCCCGGAACACTGAAGCTTTCTTT. As protein: CASTPIGGARNTEAFF.

V gene TRBV30 combines with J gene TRBJ1-5; TRBD1 is a possible D gene (6 bases). This CDR3 region has 14 residues. The V end was cut by 8 bases, the J end by 3 bases, with 17 bases between. CDR1 GTSNPN and CDR2 SVGIG come from the germline V gene (reference sequence). The CDR3 loop is CALAKDSLNQPQHF. In nucleotides, the CDR3 is TGTGCCCTGGCCAAGGACAGCCTCAATCAGCCCCAGCATTTT.

The chain carries TRBV5-6 and TRBJ2-1; TRBD1 aligns across 11 bases. The V segment lost 8 bases and the J segment 6 bases; nucleotides outside the gene matches: 7. Germline values: CDR1 SGHDT, CDR2 YYEEEE. The CDR3 is 14 amino acids. The chain's CDR3 is CASQTGTGGNEQFF. The CDR3 DNA reads TGTGCCAGTCAGACCGGGACAGGGGGCAATGAGCAGTTCTTC.

The chain couples TRBV11-3 to TRBJ2-3; D may be TRBD1 (5 bases). V lost 5 bases and J lost 0, with 12 bases in between. The CDR3 has 15 amino acids. Germline V lookup: CDR1 SGHNT, CDR2 YENEEA. The CDR3 region has the DNA TGTGCCAGCAGCGACACAGGAGCTAGCACAGATACGCAGTATTTT. Its translation: CASSDTGASTDTQYF.

The V and J genes are TRBV18 and TRBJ1-2; weak D call: TRBD1 (6 bases). The V end lost 5 bases, the J end lost 3 bases, and 16 bases lay between the germline ends. Per the germline V gene, CDR1 is KGHSH and CDR2 is LQKENI. The CDR3 runs 15 residues. The CDR3 DNA is TGTGCCAGCTCAACGAGAGGGGGGGCGGACTATGGCTACACCTTC. It yields the protein CASSTRGGADYGYTF.

The chain is built from TRBV9 and TRBJ2-7; 9 positions match TRBD1. The CDR3 totals 15 residues. The J segment lost 3 bases and the V segment lost 5 bases, leaving 9 bases of the junction unmatched. CDR1 and CDR2 from the germline V gene are SGDLS and YYNGEE. In DNA form, the CDR3 reads TGTGCCAGCAGTTTTCGGGGACAGGGACTCTACGAGCAGTACTTC. Protein: CASSFRGQGLYEQYF.

This chain uses TRBV11-3 with TRBJ1-1, with D hard to call. Trimming cost V 7 bases and J 3 bases, with 9 bases left between them. In germline, CDR1 is SGHNT, CDR2 YENEEA. CDR3 length: 12 residues. CDR3 protein: CASNVGDTEAFF. The CDR3 DNA is TGTGCCAGCAACGTCGGGGACACTGAAGCTTTCTTT.

Only one count was recorded for this clone. V gene TRBV5-1 combines with J gene TRBJ2-2, with 8 positions matching TRBD1. Per the germline V gene, CDR1 is SGHRS and CDR2 is YFSETQ. Trimming removed 5 bases from V and 3 bases from J; junction bases left unmatched: 6. The CDR3 length is 15 residues. CDR3: CASSVRDRYTGELFF. The CDR3 DNA is TGCGCCAGCAGTGTAAGGGACAGGTACACCGGGGAGCTGTTTTTT.

The chain uses TRBV5-1 and TRBJ1-4, with a tentative D call TRBD1 (5 bases). CDR1 SGHRS and CDR2 YFSETQ come from the germline V gene. The CDR3 has 13 residues. Trimming removed 7 bases from V and 6 bases from J, with 13 bases in between. CDR3 sequence: CASCPGGDEKLFF. The CDR3 DNA follows: TGCGCCAGCTGCCCCGGGGGGGATGAAAAACTGTTTTTT. The full variable domain, in which reference TRBV5-1 and TRBJ1-4 provide the parts outside the CDR3, is KAGVTQTPRYLIKTRGQQVTLSCSPISGHRSVSWYQQTPGQGLQFLFEYFSETQRNKGNFPGRFSGRQFSNSRSEMNVSTLELGDSALYLCASCPGGDEKLFFGSGTQLSVL.

The CDR3 DNA is TGTGCCATCAGTTTAGACAGATTAGACTATGGCTACACCTTC. Translating gives CAISLDRLDYGYTF. The chain is built from TRBV10-3 and TRBJ1-2; a weak D match, TRBD1 (5 bases). The CDR3 length is 14 residues. Germline assignment: CDR1 ENHRY and CDR2 SYGVKD. V gave up 5 bases and J gave up 3 bases, with 13 bases separating them.

The chain joins TRBV7-2 to TRBJ1-5, with TRBD1 matching 7 bases. Germline V CDR1 and CDR2: SGHTA, FQGNSA. CDR3 size: 15 residues. With 4 bases clipped from V and 3 bases from J, the junction kept 6 bases outside the gene matches. The DNA for the CDR3 is TGTGCCAGCAGCTCACAAACAGGGGTCAATCAGCCCCAGCATTTT. Its translation: CASSSQTGVNQPQHF.

This clone was observed a single time. The rearrangement uses TRBV14 and TRBJ1-5, with 10 bases fitting TRBD1. V lost 4 bases to trimming and J lost 2 bases; unmatched junction nucleotides: 17. Germline CDR1 SGHDN, CDR2 FVKESK. This CDR3 is built from 20 residues. The CDR3 spells CASSRARRDRGTVGNQPQHF. CDR3 nucleotides: TGTGCCAGCAGCCGAGCCCGGCGGGACAGGGGCACAGTTGGCAATCAGCCCCAGCATTTT.

J is TRBJ1-6 and V is TRBV27; D is possibly TRBD1 (5 bases). With 4 bases removed from V and 7 bases from J, the gap between germline ends came to 17 bases. CDR3 length: 16 residues. Per germline, CDR1 MNHEY and CDR2 SMNVEV (reference sequence). CDR3 sequence: CASSSGPGKSNSPLHF. CDR3 DNA: TGTGCCAGCAGTTCCGGGCCAGGGAAAAGCAATTCACCCCTCCACTTT.

This rearrangement joins TRBV2 to TRBJ1-5; TRBD1 agrees at 7 bases. Losses at the gene ends were 6 bases for V and 5 bases for J; bases not matched to a gene: 10. CDR1 is SNHLY, CDR2 FYNNEI, per germline. The CDR3 length is 15 residues. CDR3 sequence reads: CASSRTGAQDQPQHF. The CDR3, as DNA: TGTGCCAGCAGCCGTACAGGGGCGCAAGATCAGCCCCAGCATTTT.

The chain has TRBV4-2 and TRBJ2-5; 7 positions match TRBD2. Germline-derived CDR1 and CDR2 are LGHNA and YNFKEQ. V trimming: 4 bases; J trimming: 2 bases; junction bases outside the gene matches: 19. The length of the CDR3 is 19 residues. The CDR3 protein is CASSLRLRGVVNQQETQYF. For the CDR3, the DNA is TGTGCCAGCAGCCTTAGGCTTCGGGGGGTGGTAAATCAACAAGAGACCCAGTACTTC.